This TCR beta chain was sequenced in a study of blood T cell repertoires in COVID-19. Whole-study context: Sources were T cells, B-cell-depleted T cells, or PBMCs; the material itself was cDNA or gDNA.

Clones were read by immunoSEQ multiplex PCR, and TCRdb kept only the in-frame ones, dropping some. Here the sample spans under 100,000 clones, approximately 85% being singletons. The CDR3 is 14 residues long. V lost 3 bases, J lost 1 base, and 9 bases lay in between. Germline CDR1 and CDR2: ENHRY and SYGVKD. The sequencing sample was made of peripheral blood. The genes are TRBV10-3 and TRBJ1-1; D unclear. The sequence was obtained from a woman aged 80 or over with COVID-19, enrolled during active disease. CDR3 in amino acids: CAISDQWPNTEAFF. CDR3 in DNA: TGTGCCATCAGTGACCAGTGGCCGAACACTGAAGCTTTCTTT.